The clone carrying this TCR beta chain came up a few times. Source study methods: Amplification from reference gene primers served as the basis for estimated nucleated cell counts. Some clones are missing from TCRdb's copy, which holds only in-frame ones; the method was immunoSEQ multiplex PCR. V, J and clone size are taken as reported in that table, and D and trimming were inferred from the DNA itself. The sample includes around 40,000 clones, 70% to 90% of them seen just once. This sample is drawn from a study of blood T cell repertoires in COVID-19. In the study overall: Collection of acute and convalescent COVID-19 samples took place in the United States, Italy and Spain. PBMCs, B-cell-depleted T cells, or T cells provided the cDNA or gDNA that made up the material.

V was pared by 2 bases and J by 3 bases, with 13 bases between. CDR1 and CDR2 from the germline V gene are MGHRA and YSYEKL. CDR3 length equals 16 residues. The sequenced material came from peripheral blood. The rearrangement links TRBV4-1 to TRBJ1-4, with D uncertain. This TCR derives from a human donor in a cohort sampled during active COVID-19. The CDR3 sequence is CASSQILAAPNEKLFF. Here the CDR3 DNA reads TGCGCCAGCAGCCAAATCTTAGCAGCCCCTAATGAAAAACTGTTTTTT.